This T cell receptor beta chain appears in the sequencing data of a study of blood T cell repertoires in COVID-19. Assay: immunoSEQ multiplex PCR; the TCRdb copy retains only in-frame clones and omits some. Altogether approximately 210,000 clones are present, about 91% being singletons, with the ten largest covering about 1.3%. Looked up from germline, CDR1 is GTSNPN and CDR2 is SVGIG (reference sequence). This CDR3 contains 15 residues. With V trimmed by 0 bases and J by 9 bases, 4 bases remained unmatched. This rearrangement joins TRBV30 to TRBJ1-6; 11 bases are a match to TRBD1. The sample consisted of peripheral blood. The origin of this receptor is a man aged 25 to 45 with acute or convalescent COVID-19. DNA for the CDR3: TGTGCCTGGAGTGTAAAGGGACAGGGGGGTTCACCCCTCCACTTT. Its translation is CAWSVKGQGGSPLHF.